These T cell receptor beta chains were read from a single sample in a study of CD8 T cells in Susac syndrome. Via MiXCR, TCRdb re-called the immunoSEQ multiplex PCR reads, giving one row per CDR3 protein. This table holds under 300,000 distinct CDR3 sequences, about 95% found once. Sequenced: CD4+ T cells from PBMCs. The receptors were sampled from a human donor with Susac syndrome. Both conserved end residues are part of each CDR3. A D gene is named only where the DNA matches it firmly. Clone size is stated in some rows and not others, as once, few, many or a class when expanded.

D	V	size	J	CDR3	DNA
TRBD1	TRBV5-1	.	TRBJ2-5	CASSLIQGARETQYF	TGCGCCAGCAGCTTGATACAGGGGGCGCGGGAGACCCAGTACTTC
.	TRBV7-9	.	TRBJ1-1	CASSSSAINTEAFF	TGTGCCAGCAGCTCAAGCGCGATTAACACTGAAGCTTTCTTT
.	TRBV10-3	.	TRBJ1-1	CAISGRGGTEAFF	TGTGCCATCAGTGGACGGGGGGGCACTGAAGCTTTCTTT
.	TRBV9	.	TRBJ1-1	CASSVQVGTEAFF	TGTGCCAGCAGCGTACAGGTGGGCACTGAAGCTTTCTTT
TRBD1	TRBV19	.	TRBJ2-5	CASKPRDRGRKETQYF	TGTGCCAGTAAACCCCGGGACAGGGGGCGAAAAGAGACCCAGTACTTC
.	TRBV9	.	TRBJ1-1	CASSHDTQEGAFF	TGTGCCAGCAGCCACGACACCCAAGAAGGAGCTTTCTTT
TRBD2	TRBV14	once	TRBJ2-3	CASSQVTSGGEYF	TGTGCCAGCAGCCAAGTGACTAGCGGAGGAGAGTATTTT
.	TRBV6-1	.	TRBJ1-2	CASTISPPAPYGYTF	TGTGCCAGCACCATATCCCCGCCGGCGCCATATGGCTACACCTTC
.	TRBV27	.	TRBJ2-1	CASSLTRAGLDNNEQFF	TGTGCCAGCAGTTTAACAAGGGCAGGTCTCGATAACAATGAGCAGTTCTTC
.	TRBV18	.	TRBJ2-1	CASSQLGYEQFF	TGTGCCAGCTCACAGTTAGGGTATGAGCAGTTCTTC
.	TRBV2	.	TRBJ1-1	CASPPGLNTEAFF	TGTGCCAGCCCGCCAGGGCTGAACACTGAAGCTTTCTTT
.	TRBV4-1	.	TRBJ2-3	CASRIGGIEDTQYF	TGCGCCAGCCGAATCGGCGGGATTGAGGATACGCAGTATTTT
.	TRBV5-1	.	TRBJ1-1	CASTRLMNTEAFF	TGCGCCAGCACCAGGCTCATGAACACTGAAGCTTTCTTT
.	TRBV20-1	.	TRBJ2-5	CSARDIGKLGETQYF	TGCAGTGCTAGGGATATCGGGAAACTGGGCGAGACCCAGTACTTC
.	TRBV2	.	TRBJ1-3	CASAGGYSGNTIYF	TGTGCCAGCGCGGGTGGATACTCTGGAAACACCATATATTTT
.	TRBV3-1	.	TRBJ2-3	CASSQDRRLDTQYF	TGTGCCAGCAGCCAAGATCGCCGGCTAGATACGCAGTATTTT
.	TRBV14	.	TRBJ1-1	CASSQDGGLNTEAFF	TGTGCCAGCAGCCAAGATGGGGGTTTGAACACTGAAGCTTTCTTT
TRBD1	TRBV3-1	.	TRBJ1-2	CASGQGSGSSGYTF	TGTGCCAGTGGACAGGGGAGCGGGTCCTCTGGCTACACCTTC
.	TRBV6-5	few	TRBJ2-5	CASSYKETQYF	TGTGCCAGCAGTTATAAAGAGACCCAGTACTTC
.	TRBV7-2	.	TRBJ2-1	CASSLGEPSGTLNEQFF	TGTGCCAGCAGCTTAGGGGAGCCCAGCGGTACCCTGAATGAGCAGTTCTTC
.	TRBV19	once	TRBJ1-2	CASSIGLSYGYTF	TGTGCCAGTAGTATTGGACTTTCGTATGGCTACACCTTC
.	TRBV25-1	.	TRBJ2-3	CASSEYKDTQYF	TGTGCCAGCAGTGAATACAAAGATACGCAGTATTTT
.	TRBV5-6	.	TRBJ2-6	CASLNTGANVLTF	TGTGCCAGCTTAAATACAGGGGCCAACGTCCTGACTTTC
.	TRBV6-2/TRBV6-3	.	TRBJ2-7	CASSYGRYEQYF	TGTGCCAGCAGTTATGGACGGTACGAGCAGTACTTC
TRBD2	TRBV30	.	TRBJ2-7	CARKTSPDSYEQYF	TGTGCCCGAAAGACTAGCCCCGACTCCTACGAGCAGTACTTC
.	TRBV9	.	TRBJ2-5	CASSVVPGEETQYF	TGTGCCAGCAGCGTAGTACCGGGCGAGGAGACCCAGTACTTC
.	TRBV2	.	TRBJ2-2	CASSPVAWGSGELFF	TGTGCCAGCAGCCCAGTTGCGTGGGGGTCCGGGGAGCTGTTTTTT
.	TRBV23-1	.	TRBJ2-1	CASSRNVVRITNEQFF	TGCGCCAGCAGTCGCAACGTCGTAAGGATAACGAATGAGCAGTTCTTC
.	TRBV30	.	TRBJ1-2	CAWSRARDYGYTF	TGTGCCTGGAGCCGGGCCAGAGACTATGGCTACACCTTC
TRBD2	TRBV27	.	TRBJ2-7	CASSRLAGAYEQYF	TGTGCCAGCAGTAGATTAGCGGGAGCCTACGAGCAGTACTTC
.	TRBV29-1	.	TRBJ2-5	CSVLPPGSQETQYF	TGCAGCGTTCTCCCACCAGGGTCGCAAGAGACCCAGTACTTC
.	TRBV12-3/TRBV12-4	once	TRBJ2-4	CASSLVSIQYF	TGTGCCAGCAGTTTAGTGTCCATTCAGTACTTC
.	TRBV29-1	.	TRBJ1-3	CSVEVVGASSGNTIYF	TGCAGCGTTGAAGTTGTGGGGGCGTCCTCTGGAAACACCATATATTTT
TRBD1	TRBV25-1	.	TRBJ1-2	CASSEFSGTGDYGYTF	TGTGCCAGCAGTGAATTTAGCGGGACAGGGGACTATGGCTACACCTTC
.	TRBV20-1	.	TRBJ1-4	CSARTVNEKLFF	TGCAGTGCTCGGACAGTTAATGAAAAACTGTTTTTT
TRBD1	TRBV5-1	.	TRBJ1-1	CASSFPGTGDSEAFF	TGCGCCAGCAGCTTTCCCGGGACAGGGGACTCTGAAGCTTTCTTT
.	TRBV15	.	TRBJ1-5	CATSTPTTGLVQPQHF	TGTGCCACCAGCACGCCAACCACAGGGCTCGTTCAGCCCCAGCATTTT
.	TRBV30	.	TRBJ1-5	CAWSGSRTGFNQPQHF	TGTGCCTGGAGTGGGTCCAGAACAGGGTTCAACCAGCCCCAGCATTTT
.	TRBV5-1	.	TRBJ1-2	CASRMDSGYGYTF	TGCGCCAGCAGGATGGACAGCGGCTATGGCTACACCTTC